Presented here are 31 T cell receptor beta chains from one specimen sequenced in a study of blood T cell repertoires in COVID-19. TCRdb keeps only in-frame clones here, not all; method: immunoSEQ multiplex PCR. The top ten clones hold more than 15% of a sample with approximately 63,000 clones, roughly nine tenths of them seen once. The sample taken for sequencing was peripheral blood. These receptors were collected from a woman aged 55-69 years with COVID-19, enrolled during active disease.

This clone was seen a single time. CDR3 in DNA: TGTGCCAGCAGTTACGGCAACGAGCGCACTGAAGCTTTCTTT. Translation gives CASSYGNERTEAFF. The rearrangement uses TRBV6-6 and TRBJ1-1; D unclear. The CDR3 extends over 14 amino acids. V was clipped by 2 bases and J by 4 bases, with 11 bases between them. Germline V lookup: CDR1 MNHNY, CDR2 SVGAGI (reference sequence).

V usage is TRBV4-3 and J usage is TRBJ2-7, with 8 positions matching TRBD1. Germline loops: CDR1 LGHNA, CDR2 YSLEER. Losses at the gene ends were 1 base for V and 5 bases for J; bases not matched to a gene: 4. This CDR3 contains 14 residues. DNA for the CDR3: TGCGCCAGCAGCCAAGGTCCAGGGGGCAACGAGCAGTACTTC. This sequence encodes CASSQGPGGNEQYF.

The V and J genes are TRBV2 and TRBJ2-7, with 10 bases aligning to TRBD1. CDR1 and CDR2 (germline): SNHLY, FYNNEI. The CDR3 extends over 13 amino acids. V lost 7 bases, J lost 4 bases, and 4 bases stayed unmatched. CDR3 nucleotides: TGTGCCAGCACGGGGACAGGGGAGTACGAGCAGTACTTC. Translating gives CASTGTGEYEQYF.

The chain has TRBV7-6 and TRBJ1-1; unclear D gene. Trimming removed 0 bases at V and 7 bases at J, with 6 bases between. In germline, CDR1 is SGHVS, CDR2 FNYEAQ. This CDR3 contains 12 residues. This CDR3 is CASSLAAGEAFF. The CDR3 bases are TGTGCCAGCAGCTTAGCTGCCGGTGAAGCTTTCTTT.

The CDR3: CASSLGGEAFF. Here the CDR3 DNA reads TGTGCCAGCAGTTTAGGGGGTGAAGCTTTCTTT. The chain carries TRBV6-6 and TRBJ1-1; a possible D gene is TRBD1 (6 bases). This CDR3 spans 11 amino acids. CDR1 is MNHNY, CDR2 SVGAGI, per germline (reference sequence). V lost 4 bases and J 7 bases, leaving 7 bases between the germline ends.

The count of this clone is one. As DNA, the CDR3 is TGCGCCAGCAGCTTGTGGCCGAGCGCCGATGGCTACACCTTC. Its protein is CASSLWPSADGYTF. V is TRBV5-1 and J is TRBJ1-2; D call uncertain. Trimming pared 1 base from V and 6 bases from J, leaving 13 bases between. Germline V gene sequence: CDR1 SGHRS, CDR2 YFSETQ. The CDR3 has 14 amino acids.

The chain joins TRBV7-9 to TRBJ2-2; 9 nucleotides align to TRBD1. This CDR3 is 16 amino acids long. CDR1 SEHNR and CDR2 FQNEAQ come from the germline V gene (reference sequence). V lost 5 bases, J lost 1 base, and 5 bases stayed unmatched. This CDR3 is CASSRRDRENTGELFF. In nucleotides, the CDR3 is TGTGCCAGCAGCCGCCGGGACAGGGAGAACACCGGGGAGCTGTTTTTT.

This chain connects TRBV30 to TRBJ2-3, with 8 bases aligning to TRBD1. Losses at the gene ends were 5 bases for V and 11 bases for J; bases not matched to a gene: 9. In germline, CDR1 is GTSNPN, CDR2 SVGIG (reference sequence). This CDR3 has 12 residues. The CDR3 region is CAWGVLGTGQYF. CDR3 in DNA: TGTGCCTGGGGGGTTCTAGGGACAGGGCAGTATTTT.

The chain uses TRBV5-5 and TRBJ1-5; 8 bases are a match to TRBD1. Germline CDR1 reads SGHKS; CDR2 reads YYEKEE (reference sequence). This CDR3 has 16 residues. V shed 0 bases, J shed 3 bases, and the junction held 5 bases outside the gene matches. CDR3 coding DNA: TGTGCCAGCAGCTTGGATCGACAGGGGTTCAATCAGCCCCAGCATTTT. Protein: CASSLDRQGFNQPQHF. Supplemented by reference TRBV5-5 and TRBJ1-5, the full variable domain reads DAGVTQSPTHLIKTRGQQVTLRCSPISGHKSVSWYQQVLGQGPQFIFQYYEKEERGRGNFPDRFSARQFPNYSSELNVNALLLGDSALYLCASSLDRQGFNQPQHFGDGTRLSIL.

This chain connects TRBV11-3 to TRBJ2-7; 13 nucleotides agree with TRBD2. V lost 5 bases to trimming and J lost 2 bases; unmatched junction nucleotides: 9. The CDR3 consists of 17 residues. Germline V gives CDR1 SGHNT, CDR2 YENEEA. CDR3 residues: CASSLMGLAGPTYEQYF. The CDR3 DNA reads TGTGCCAGCAGCCTAATGGGACTAGCGGGACCTACCTACGAGCAGTACTTC.

The CDR3 reads CASSLGLAGGPNNEQFF. Here the CDR3 DNA reads TGTGCCAGCAGCTTAGGGTTAGCGGGAGGGCCCAACAATGAGCAGTTCTTC. The chain joins TRBV7-9 to TRBJ2-1, with 11 bases fitting TRBD2. This CDR3 region has 17 residues. Germline V gene lookup returns CDR1 SEHNR and CDR2 FQNEAQ (reference sequence). Losses at the gene ends were 1 base for V and 5 bases for J; bases not matched to a gene: 7.

This rearrangement joins TRBV30 to TRBJ1-1; D gene ambiguous. Trimming pared 5 bases from V and 6 bases from J, leaving 10 bases between. The germline V gene encodes CDR1 GTSNPN and CDR2 SVGIG (reference sequence). The CDR3 spans 11 residues. The CDR3, as DNA: TGTGCCTGGGGAATGTTAGCTGAAGCTTTCTTT. Translated: CAWGMLAEAFF. Supplemented by reference TRBV30 and TRBJ1-1, the full variable domain reads SQTIHQWPATLVQPVGSPLSLECTVEGTSNPNLYWYRQAAGRGLQLLFYSVGIGQISSEVPQNLSASRPQDRQFILSSKKLLLSDSGFYLCAWGMLAEAFFGQGTRLTVV.

V is TRBV13 and J is TRBJ1-1, with TRBD1 matching 11 bases. Germline-derived CDR1 and CDR2 are PRHDT and FYEKMQ (reference sequence). The CDR3 has 15 residues. After removal of 5 bases from V and 1 base from J, the junction contained 3 bases not matched to a gene. CDR3 nucleotides: TGTGCCAGCAGCGTTGGGACAGGGGGGAACACTGAAGCTTTCTTT. Its translation: CASSVGTGGNTEAFF.

This chain joins TRBV11-3 and TRBJ2-5; the match to TRBD1 covers 8 bases. V shed 9 bases and J 4 bases; nucleotides not matched to a gene: 13. The CDR3 consists of 15 residues. In germline, CDR1 is SGHNT, CDR2 YENEEA. CDR3 nucleotide sequence: TGTGCCAGTAGACCTAGGACAGGGATACGAGAGACCCAGTACTTC. As protein: CASRPRTGIRETQYF.

This chain connects TRBV14 to TRBJ1-3; tentatively, D is TRBD1 (5 bases). The CDR3 spans 18 residues. CDR1 and CDR2 (germline): SGHDN, FVKESK. Trimming left V 3 bases short and J 0 bases short, with 18 bases between. The CDR3 spells CASSQTTVGPPSGNTIYF. The CDR3 DNA is TGTGCCAGCAGCCAGACGACAGTTGGACCTCCCTCTGGAAACACCATATATTTT.

The J gene is TRBJ2-5, the V gene TRBV5-1; 7 nucleotides agree with TRBD1. V lost 4 bases and J lost 7; bases outside the gene matches: 19. Looked up from germline, CDR1 is SGHRS and CDR2 is YFSETQ. CDR3 length: 17 residues. The CDR3 reads CASSRGLQGFDWSTQYF. The CDR3, as DNA: TGCGCCAGCAGCCGAGGGTTACAGGGGTTCGACTGGTCGACCCAGTACTTC.

The gene calls are TRBV24-1 and TRBJ2-1, with 12 bases fitting TRBD2. CDR3 size: 16 residues. CDR1 and CDR2 (germline): KGHDR, SFDVKD. V shed 0 bases, J shed 7 bases, and the junction held 3 bases outside the gene matches. The CDR3 spells CATSDLRLAGENEQFF. CDR3 nucleotides: TGTGCCACCAGTGATTTGAGACTAGCGGGGGAGAATGAGCAGTTCTTC.

The sample holds one count of this clone. The chain uses TRBV19 and TRBJ2-7; 15 nucleotides match TRBD2. This CDR3 comprises 16 residues. Germline CDR1 LNHDA, CDR2 SQIVND (reference sequence). Losses at the gene ends were 5 bases for V and 6 bases for J; bases not matched to a gene: 8. The chain's CDR3 is CASSPWTSGRAREQYF. CDR3 bases: TGTGCCAGTAGTCCTTGGACTAGCGGGAGGGCTCGCGAGCAGTACTTC.

This clone appeared a single time. The CDR3 DNA is TGTGCCAGCAGCACGCGGACTAGCGGTTCTTACGAGCAGTACTTC. Protein sequence: CASSTRTSGSYEQYF. The rearrangement uses TRBV7-2 and TRBJ2-7; TRBD2 agrees at 10 bases. CDR1 is SGHTA, CDR2 FQGNSA, per germline. V gave up 5 bases and J gave up 4 bases; unmatched junction bases: 8. The CDR3 is made up of 15 amino acids.

The CDR3 DNA sequence: TGTGCCAGCAGCAAAAGAGGCCACATGAGATGTACAGATACGCAGTATTTT. Translation gives CASSKRGHMRCTDTQYF. The chain has TRBV21-1 and TRBJ2-3; the table's D call of TRBD2 was not tested on the DNA. TRBV21-1 is shown as a pseudogene. The CDR3 extends over 17 amino acids.

The rearrangement uses TRBV18 and TRBJ1-2; D unclear. Trimming left V 3 bases short and J 0 bases short, with 17 bases between. There are 17 residues in the CDR3. Germline values: CDR1 KGHSH, CDR2 LQKENI. The CDR3 protein is CASSPVLRDTANYGYTF. The CDR3 bases are TGTGCCAGCTCACCGGTATTGAGAGACACAGCTAACTATGGCTACACCTTC.

CDR3 loop: CASSTLARQGEAFF. CDR3 nucleotides: TGTGCCAGCAGTACTCTCGCTAGACAGGGCGAAGCTTTCTTT. The gene calls are TRBV27 and TRBJ1-1; 7 nucleotides line up with TRBD1. From germline, CDR1 is MNHEY and CDR2 SMNVEV (reference sequence). After removal of 5 bases from V and 8 bases from J, the junction contained 11 bases not matched to a gene. The CDR3 runs to 14 residues.

This chain joins TRBV7-9 and TRBJ1-3; 7 bases match TRBD1. CDR3 length equals 15 residues. Germline lookup yields CDR1 SEHNR and CDR2 FQNEAQ (reference sequence). V was clipped by 3 bases and J by 4 bases; unmatched bases: 6. CDR3 nucleotides: TGTGCCAGCAGCTTCTCTCAGGGGGTGGGAAACACCATATATTTT. Its translation is CASSFSQGVGNTIYF.

A few counts support this clone. The chain uses TRBV3-1 (or the pseudogene TRBV3-2) and TRBJ1-6; D gene ambiguous. The germline V and J ends were trimmed by 0 bases and 0 bases, with 9 bases remaining between them. Germline V gene sequence: CDR1 LGHDT, CDR2 YNNKEL (reference sequence). This CDR3 is 17 amino acids long. The CDR3 region is CASSQDRPSSYNSPLHF. DNA of the CDR3: TGTGCCAGCAGCCAAGATCGACCTAGCTCCTATAATTCACCCCTCCACTTT.

The rearrangement joins TRBV30 to TRBJ2-3, with 8 positions matching TRBD1. The V gene end was trimmed by 5 bases and the J gene end by 2 bases; junction bases not matched to a gene: 12. The CDR3 has 16 residues. Germline V gene data show CDR1 as GTSNPN and CDR2 as SVGIG (reference sequence). CDR3 sequence reads: CAWAKGQALFTDTQYF. The DNA for the CDR3 is TGTGCCTGGGCTAAGGGACAGGCCCTTTTCACAGATACGCAGTATTTT.

The chain uses TRBV5-8 and TRBJ1-2; a possible D gene is TRBD1 (6 bases). Per the germline V gene, CDR1 is SGHTS and CDR2 is YDEGEE. V dropped 0 bases and J dropped 0 bases, with 9 bases sitting between them. This CDR3 region has 15 residues. The CDR3 region is CASSLVGGTNYGYTF. The CDR3 region has the DNA TGTGCCAGCAGCTTGGTAGGGGGAACTAACTATGGCTACACCTTC.

The V and J genes are TRBV6-5 and TRBJ1-5; D gene unclear. Germline V gives CDR1 MNHEY, CDR2 SVGAGI. The CDR3 is 15 residues long. Trimming cost V 5 bases and J 0 bases, with 11 bases left between them. The CDR3 coding sequence is TGTGCCAGCAGTCGGAGCATTAATAGCAATCAGCCCCAGCATTTT. Translated: CASSRSINSNQPQHF.

The chain combines TRBV19 with TRBJ2-7; 10 nucleotides line up with TRBD2. The CDR3 sequence is 16 residues long. CDR1 and CDR2 (germline): LNHDA, SQIVND (reference sequence). V shed 4 bases and J 0 bases; nucleotides not matched to a gene: 6. CDR3 amino acids: CASSTRTSGSSYEQYF. The CDR3 nucleotides are TGTGCCAGTAGTACGCGGACTAGCGGAAGCTCCTACGAGCAGTACTTC.

The chain is built from TRBV5-1 and TRBJ2-3, with D possibly TRBD2 on 5 matching bases. CDR3 length equals 15 residues. Deletions cut 2 bases from V and 1 base from J, with 11 bases between. Germline V gene lookup returns CDR1 SGHRS and CDR2 YFSETQ. Here the CDR3 DNA reads TGCGCCAGCAGCTTCCAGCGGCTAGGCACAGATACGCAGTATTTT. Its protein is CASSFQRLGTDTQYF.

The rearrangement uses TRBV19 and TRBJ1-5; 7 bases are shared with TRBD1. This CDR3 has 14 amino acids. From germline, CDR1 is LNHDA and CDR2 SQIVND (reference sequence). With 5 bases clipped from V and 7 bases from J, the junction kept 8 bases outside the gene matches. This CDR3 is CASSSGQVGQPQHF. The DNA for the CDR3 is TGTGCCAGTAGTTCAGGACAGGTAGGGCAGCCCCAGCATTTT.

The chain links TRBV9 to TRBJ2-7; 7 bases are shared with TRBD1. This CDR3 comprises 14 residues. V trimming: 2 bases; J trimming: 3 bases; junction bases outside the gene matches: 5. The V gene's germline CDR1 is SGDLS and CDR2 YYNGEE. CDR3 coding DNA: TGTGCCAGCAGCGTCGGACAGGACTTCTACGAGCAGTACTTC. Translation gives CASSVGQDFYEQYF. Full variable domain (remainder filled in from reference TRBV9 and TRBJ2-7): DSGVTQTPKHLITATGQRVTLRCSPRSGDLSVYWYQQSLDQGLQFLIQYYNGEERAKGNILERFSAQQFPDLHSELNLSSLELGDSALYFCASSVGQDFYEQYFGPGTRLTVT.